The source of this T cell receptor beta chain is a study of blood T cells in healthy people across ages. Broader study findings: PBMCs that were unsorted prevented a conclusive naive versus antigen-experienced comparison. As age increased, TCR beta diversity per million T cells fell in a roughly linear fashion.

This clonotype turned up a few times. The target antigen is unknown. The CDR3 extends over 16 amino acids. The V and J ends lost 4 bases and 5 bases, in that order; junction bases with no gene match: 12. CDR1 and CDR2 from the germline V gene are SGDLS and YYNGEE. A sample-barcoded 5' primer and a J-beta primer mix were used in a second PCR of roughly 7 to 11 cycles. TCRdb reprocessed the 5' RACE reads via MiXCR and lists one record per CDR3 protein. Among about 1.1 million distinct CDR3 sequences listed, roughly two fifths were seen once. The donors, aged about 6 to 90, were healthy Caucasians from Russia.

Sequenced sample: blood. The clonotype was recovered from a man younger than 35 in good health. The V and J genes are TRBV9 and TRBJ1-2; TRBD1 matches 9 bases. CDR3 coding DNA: TGTGCCAGCAGCCGCGGGACAGGGATACCGTGGTATGGCTACACCTTC. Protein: CASSRGTGIPWYGYTF.